Listed below are T cell receptor beta chains from one sample, sequenced in a study of shared clonotypes between healthy human individuals. Clones were read by immunoSEQ multiplex PCR, and TCRdb kept only the in-frame ones, dropping some. The sample records around 2.3 million clones, nearly 97% being singletons. Sequences were obtained from naive CD4+ T cells sorted from blood. The source of these receptors is a young man in good health. CDR3s include the opening cysteine and the closing phenylalanine or tryptophan. The order of the fields is J gene, clone size, V gene, D gene, CDR3 DNA, CDR3 protein. A D gene is named only where the DNA matches it firmly. Some rows have no size entry. The others give once, few or many, or a class for an expanded clone.

J: TRBJ1-1; size: -; V: TRBV19; D: -; DNA: TGTGCCAGTATCGAGCAGGGTGGGGGGTACACTGAAGCTTTCTTT; CDR3: CASIEQGGGYTEAFF
J: TRBJ1-1; size: -; V: TRBV2; D: TRBD1; DNA: TGTGCCAGCTCTCGGGACAGGGAATACACTGAAGCTTTCTTT; CDR3: CASSRDREYTEAFF
J: TRBJ2-3; size: -; V: TRBV5-4; D: TRBD2; DNA: TGTGCCAGCAGCCGTAGCGGGGGGGCGGGAGATACGCAGTATTTT; CDR3: CASSRSGGAGDTQYF
J: TRBJ1-1; size: -; V: TRBV7-8; D: -; DNA: TGTGCCAGCAGCCTTAACAGCTACACTGAAGCTTTCTTT; CDR3: CASSLNSYTEAFF
J: TRBJ1-2; size: -; V: TRBV7-8; D: TRBD1; DNA: TGTGCCAGCGGACAGGGGAGCTATGGCTACACCTTC; CDR3: CASGQGSYGYTF
J: TRBJ2-7; size: -; V: TRBV6-1; D: -; DNA: TGTGCCAGCAGTGAAGCGGGGCACTACTACGAGCAGTACTTC; CDR3: CASSEAGHYYEQYF
J: TRBJ2-7; size: -; V: TRBV7-8; D: TRBD2; DNA: TGTGCCAGCAGATCAGCGGGAGCGACCTACGAGCAGTACTTC; CDR3: CASRSAGATYEQYF
J: TRBJ1-3; size: -; V: TRBV5-1; D: -; DNA: TGCGCCAGCAGCCCGGGACCTGGAGACGGAAACACCATATATTTT; CDR3: CASSPGPGDGNTIYF
J: TRBJ2-7; size: -; V: TRBV5-1; D: -; DNA: TGCGCCAGCAGCTTGGGGTCCTCTGGAACCTACGAGCAGTACTTC; CDR3: CASSLGSSGTYEQYF
J: TRBJ1-2; size: -; V: TRBV6-1; D: -; DNA: TGTGCCAGCAGTGTTCTTACGGGGGACTATGGCTACACCTTC; CDR3: CASSVLTGDYGYTF
J: TRBJ2-7; size: once; V: TRBV4-1; D: -; DNA: TGCGCCAGCAGCCAAGAGGTAGGGCTAGCGACCCTCATGGAGTACTTC; CDR3: CASSQEVGLATLMEYF
J: TRBJ1-2; size: -; V: TRBV7-2; D: -; DNA: TGTGCCAGCAGCTTAGGGGGGGCGGTTGACTATGGCTACACCTTC; CDR3: CASSLGGAVDYGYTF